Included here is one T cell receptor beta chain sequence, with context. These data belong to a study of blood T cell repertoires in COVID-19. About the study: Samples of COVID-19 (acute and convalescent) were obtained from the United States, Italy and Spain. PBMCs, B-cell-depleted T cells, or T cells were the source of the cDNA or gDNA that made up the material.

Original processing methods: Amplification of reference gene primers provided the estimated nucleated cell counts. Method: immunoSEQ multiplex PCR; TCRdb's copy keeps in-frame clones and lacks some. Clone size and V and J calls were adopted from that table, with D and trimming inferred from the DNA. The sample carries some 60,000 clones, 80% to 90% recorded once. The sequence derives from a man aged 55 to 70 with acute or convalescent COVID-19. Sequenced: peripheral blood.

Here the CDR3 reads CASSPTRNEQFF. Written as DNA, the CDR3 is TGTGCCAGCAGCCCGACAAGGAATGAGCAGTTCTTC. This chain links TRBV13 with TRBJ2-1, with no clear D. The germline V and J ends were trimmed by 5 bases and 7 bases, with 9 bases remaining between them. The CDR3 is 12 residues long. The germline gives CDR1 PRHDT, CDR2 FYEKMQ (reference sequence).